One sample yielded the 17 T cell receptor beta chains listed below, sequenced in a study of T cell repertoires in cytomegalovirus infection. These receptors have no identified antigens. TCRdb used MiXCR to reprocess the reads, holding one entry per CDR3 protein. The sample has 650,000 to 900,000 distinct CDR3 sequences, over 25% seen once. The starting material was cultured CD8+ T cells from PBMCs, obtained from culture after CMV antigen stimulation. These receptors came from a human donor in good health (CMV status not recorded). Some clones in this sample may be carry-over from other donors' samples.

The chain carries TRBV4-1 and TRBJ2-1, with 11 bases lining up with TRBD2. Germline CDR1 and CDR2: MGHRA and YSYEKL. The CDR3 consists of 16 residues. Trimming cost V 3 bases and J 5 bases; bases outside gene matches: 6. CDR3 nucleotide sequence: TGCGCCAGCAGCCAGTTAGCGGGGGGGACACACAATGAGCAGTTCTTC. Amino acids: CASSQLAGGTHNEQFF.

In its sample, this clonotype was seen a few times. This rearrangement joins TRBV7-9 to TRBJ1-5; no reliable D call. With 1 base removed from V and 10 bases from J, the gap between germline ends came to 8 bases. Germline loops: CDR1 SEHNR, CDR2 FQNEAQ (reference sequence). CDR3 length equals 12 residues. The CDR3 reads CASSLGAGPQHF. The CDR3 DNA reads TGTGCCAGCAGCTTAGGGGCCGGACCCCAGCATTTT.

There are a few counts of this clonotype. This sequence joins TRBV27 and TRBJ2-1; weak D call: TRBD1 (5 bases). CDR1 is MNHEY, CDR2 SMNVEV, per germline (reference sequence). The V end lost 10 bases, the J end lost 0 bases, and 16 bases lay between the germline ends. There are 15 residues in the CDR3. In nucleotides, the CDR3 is TGTGCCACCTCTTTGGGGCTAAGCTCCTACAATGAGCAGTTCTTC. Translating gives CATSLGLSSYNEQFF.

This CDR3 reads CASSLFGDTQYF. CDR3 DNA sequence: TGTGCCAGCAGCTTATTCGGGGATACGCAGTATTTT. The chain employs TRBV6-2 or TRBV6-3 and TRBJ2-3; D is uncertain. V was clipped by 6 bases and J by 6 bases, with 10 bases between them. CDR1 and CDR2 (germline): MNHEY, SVGEGT. This CDR3 is built from 12 residues.

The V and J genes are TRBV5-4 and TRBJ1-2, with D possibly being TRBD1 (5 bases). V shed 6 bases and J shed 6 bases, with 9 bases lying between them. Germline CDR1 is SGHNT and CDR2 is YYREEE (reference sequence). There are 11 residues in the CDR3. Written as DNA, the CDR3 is TGTGCCAGCACCCAGGGTAATGGCTACACCTTC. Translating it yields CASTQGNGYTF.

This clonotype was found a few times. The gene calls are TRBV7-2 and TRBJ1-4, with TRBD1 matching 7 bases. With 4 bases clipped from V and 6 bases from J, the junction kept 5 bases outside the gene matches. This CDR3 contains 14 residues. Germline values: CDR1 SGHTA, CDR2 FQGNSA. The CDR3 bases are TGTGCCAGCAGCTCAGGGGGTCGGGATGAAAAACTGTTTTTT. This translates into CASSSGGRDEKLFF.

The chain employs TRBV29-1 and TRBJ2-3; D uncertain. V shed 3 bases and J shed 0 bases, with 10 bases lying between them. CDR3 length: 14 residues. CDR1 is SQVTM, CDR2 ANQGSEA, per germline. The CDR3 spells CSVDGPESTDTQYF. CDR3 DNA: TGCAGCGTTGATGGGCCGGAAAGCACAGATACGCAGTATTTT.

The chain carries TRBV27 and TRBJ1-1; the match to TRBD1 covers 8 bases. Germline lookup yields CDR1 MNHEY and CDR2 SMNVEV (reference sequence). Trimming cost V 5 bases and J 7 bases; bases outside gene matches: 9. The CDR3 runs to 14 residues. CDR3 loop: CASSPFDRGNEAFF. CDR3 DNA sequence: TGTGCCAGCAGTCCCTTTGACAGGGGAAATGAAGCTTTCTTT.

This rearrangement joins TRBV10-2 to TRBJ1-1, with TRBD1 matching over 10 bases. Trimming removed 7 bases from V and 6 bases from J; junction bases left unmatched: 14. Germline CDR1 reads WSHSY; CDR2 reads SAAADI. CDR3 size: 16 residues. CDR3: CASTYSTGGYIAEAFF. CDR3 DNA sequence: TGCGCCAGCACCTACTCGACAGGGGGCTATATCGCTGAAGCTTTCTTT.

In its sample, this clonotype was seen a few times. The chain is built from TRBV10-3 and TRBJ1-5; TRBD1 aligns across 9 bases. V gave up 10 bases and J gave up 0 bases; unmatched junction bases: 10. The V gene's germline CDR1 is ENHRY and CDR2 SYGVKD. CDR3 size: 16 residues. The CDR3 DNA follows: TGTGCCACCAAACCGGGACAGGGCTATAGCAATCAGCCCCAGCATTTT. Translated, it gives CATKPGQGYSNQPQHF.

The chain's CDR3 is CASSIGTANEQFF. DNA of the CDR3: TGTGCCAGTAGTATCGGGACGGCCAATGAGCAGTTCTTC. The gene calls are TRBV19 and TRBJ2-1, with D tentatively TRBD1 or TRBD2 (5 bases each). CDR1 and CDR2 (germline): LNHDA, SQIVND (reference sequence). V lost 3 bases, J lost 6 bases, and 9 bases lay in between. CDR3 length: 13 residues.

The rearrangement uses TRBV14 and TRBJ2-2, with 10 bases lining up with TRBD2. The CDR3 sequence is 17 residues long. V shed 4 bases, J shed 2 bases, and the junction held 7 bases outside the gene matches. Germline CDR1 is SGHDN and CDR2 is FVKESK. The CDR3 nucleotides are TGTGCCAGCAGCCTGACGGGACTAGCGCTAAACACCGGGGAGCTGTTTTTT. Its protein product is CASSLTGLALNTGELFF.

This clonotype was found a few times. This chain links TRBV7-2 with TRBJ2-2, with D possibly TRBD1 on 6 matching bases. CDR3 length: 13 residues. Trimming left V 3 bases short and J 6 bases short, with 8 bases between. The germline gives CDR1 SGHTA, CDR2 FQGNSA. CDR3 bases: TGTGCCAGCAGCTTCAGGGGAGCCGGGGAGCTGTTTTTT. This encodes CASSFRGAGELFF.

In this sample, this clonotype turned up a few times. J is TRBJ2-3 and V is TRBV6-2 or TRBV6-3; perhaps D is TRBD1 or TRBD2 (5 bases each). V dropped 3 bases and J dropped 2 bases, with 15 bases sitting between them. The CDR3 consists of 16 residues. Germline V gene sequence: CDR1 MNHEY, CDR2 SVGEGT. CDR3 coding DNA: TGTGCCAGCAGTTATCTGGGACCGTTACTCACAGATACGCAGTATTTT. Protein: CASSYLGPLLTDTQYF.

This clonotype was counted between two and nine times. The CDR3 DNA reads as TGTGCCAGTAGTATGACGATTGAAGCTTTCTTT. Translating it yields CASSMTIEAFF. J is TRBJ1-1 and V is TRBV19; no clear D. The CDR3 is 11 residues long. In germline, CDR1 is LNHDA, CDR2 SQIVND (reference sequence). V was cut by 3 bases and J by 7 bases, with 6 bases left in between. Looking up the rest from reference TRBV19 and TRBJ1-1 gives the full variable domain: DGGITQSPKYLFRKEGQNVTLSCEQNLNHDAMYWYRQDPGQGLRLIYYSQIVNDFQKGDIAEGYSVSREKKESFPLTVTSAQKNPTAFYLCASSMTIEAFFGQGTRLTVV.

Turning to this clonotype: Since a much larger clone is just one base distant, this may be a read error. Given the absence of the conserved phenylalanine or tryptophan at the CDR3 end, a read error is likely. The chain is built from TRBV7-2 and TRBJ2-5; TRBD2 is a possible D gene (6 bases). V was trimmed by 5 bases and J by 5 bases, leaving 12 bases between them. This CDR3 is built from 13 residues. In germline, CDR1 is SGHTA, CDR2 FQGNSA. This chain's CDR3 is CASSPGGVETQYV. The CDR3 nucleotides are TGTGCCAGCAGCCCAGGAGGGGTCGAGACCCAGTACGTC.

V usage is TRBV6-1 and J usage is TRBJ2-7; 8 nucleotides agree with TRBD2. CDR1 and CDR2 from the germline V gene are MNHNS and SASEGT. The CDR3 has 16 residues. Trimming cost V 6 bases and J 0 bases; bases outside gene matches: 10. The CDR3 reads CASSQLGTRGSYEQYV. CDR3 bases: TGTGCCAGCAGCCAGCTCGGGACTAGAGGCTCCTACGAGCAGTACGTC.